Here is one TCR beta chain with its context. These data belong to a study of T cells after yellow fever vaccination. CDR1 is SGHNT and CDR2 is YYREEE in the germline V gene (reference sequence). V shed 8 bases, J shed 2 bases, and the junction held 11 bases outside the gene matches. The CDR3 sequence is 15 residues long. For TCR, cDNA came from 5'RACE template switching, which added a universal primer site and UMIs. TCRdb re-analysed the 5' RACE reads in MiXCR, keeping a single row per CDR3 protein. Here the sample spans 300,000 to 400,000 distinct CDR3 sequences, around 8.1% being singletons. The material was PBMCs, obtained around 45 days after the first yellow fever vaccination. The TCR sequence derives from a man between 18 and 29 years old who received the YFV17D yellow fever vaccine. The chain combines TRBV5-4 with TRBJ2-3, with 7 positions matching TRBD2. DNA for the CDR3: TGTGCCAGGAACGCTAGCGGTGAACTCACAGATACGCAGTATTTT. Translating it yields CARNASGELTDTQYF.